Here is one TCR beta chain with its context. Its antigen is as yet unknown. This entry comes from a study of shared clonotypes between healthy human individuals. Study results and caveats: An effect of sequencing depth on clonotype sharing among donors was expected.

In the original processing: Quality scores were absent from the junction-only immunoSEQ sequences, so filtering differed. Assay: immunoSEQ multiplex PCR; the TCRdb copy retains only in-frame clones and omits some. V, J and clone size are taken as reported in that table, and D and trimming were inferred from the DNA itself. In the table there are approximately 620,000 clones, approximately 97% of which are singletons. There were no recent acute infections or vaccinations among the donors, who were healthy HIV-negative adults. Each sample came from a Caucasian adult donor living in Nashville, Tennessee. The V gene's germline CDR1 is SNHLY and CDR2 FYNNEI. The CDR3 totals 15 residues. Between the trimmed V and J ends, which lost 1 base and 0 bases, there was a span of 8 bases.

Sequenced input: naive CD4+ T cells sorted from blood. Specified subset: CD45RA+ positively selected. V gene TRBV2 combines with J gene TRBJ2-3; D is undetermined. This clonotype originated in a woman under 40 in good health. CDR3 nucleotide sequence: TGTGCCAGCAGTGAAGACCGGGTTAGCACAGATACGCAGTATTTT. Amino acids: CASSEDRVSTDTQYF. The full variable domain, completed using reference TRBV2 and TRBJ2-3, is EPEVTQTPSHQVTQMGQEVILRCVPISNHLYFYWYRQILGQKVEFLVSFYNNEISEKSEIFDDQFSVERPDGSNFTLKIRSTKLEDSAMYFCASSEDRVSTDTQYFGPGTRLTVL.